This is a list of T cell receptor beta chains from one sample in a study of blood T cell repertoires in COVID-19. Generated by immunoSEQ multiplex PCR, the TCRdb table keeps only in-frame clones and is missing some. The sample includes about 270,000 clones, over 75% of them seen just once. The sequenced material came from peripheral blood. These receptors were obtained from a woman aged 65 to 85 with acute or convalescent COVID-19. Each CDR3 is given with its conserved first and last residue. D genes are given only for firm matches. Size values are once, few and many counts, or a class for expanded clones, and some rows have none.

TRBV5-1	TRBD1	once	16	TRBJ1-3	CASSSGQAFSGNTIYF	TGCGCCAGCAGCTCAGGACAGGCCTTCTCTGGAAACACCATATATTTT
TRBV29-1	TRBD1	.	14	TRBJ1-4	CSVVQGATNEKLFF	TGCAGCGTTGTACAGGGGGCAACTAATGAAAAACTGTTTTTT
TRBV19	.	.	15	TRBJ1-1	CASSSPGLMNTEAFF	TGTGCCAGTAGTAGTCCGGGTCTAATGAACACTGAAGCTTTCTTT
TRBV6-5	.	.	11	TRBJ1-1	CASRRDTEAFF	TGTGCCAGCAGACGGGACACTGAAGCTTTCTTT
TRBV11-1	TRBD1	.	14	TRBJ2-4	CASSPRTGGNIQYF	TGTGCCAGCAGCCCCCGGACAGGAGGAAACATTCAGTACTTC
TRBV7-9	TRBD1	.	14	TRBJ1-1	CASRWGQTNTEAFF	TGTGCCAGCAGGTGGGGACAGACGAACACTGAAGCTTTCTTT
TRBV30	.	.	18	TRBJ2-5	CAWSGFPLRAYLQETQYF	TGTGCCTGGAGTGGCTTTCCCCTCAGAGCGTATTTACAAGAGACCCAGTACTTC
TRBV5-1	.	.	13	TRBJ2-5	CASSLARGETQYF	TGCGCCAGCAGCTTGGCCAGGGGTGAGACCCAGTACTTC
TRBV6-5	TRBD1	.	16	TRBJ1-4	CASSYSMGQGNEKLFF	TGTGCCAGCAGTTACTCCATGGGACAGGGGAATGAAAAACTGTTTTTT
TRBV3-1/TRBV3-2	.	.	14	TRBJ1-1	CASKLLTANTEAFF	TGTGCCAGCAAGCTATTGACAGCGAACACTGAAGCTTTCTTT
TRBV21-1	.	.	14	TRBJ2-3	CATLSGGAPDTQYF	TGTGCCACCCTAAGCGGGGGGGCCCCAGATACGCAGTATTTT
TRBV19	.	.	17	TRBJ1-2	CASSILSAPQRNYGYTF	TGTGCCAGTAGTATACTGTCAGCGCCGCAGAGGAACTATGGCTACACCTTC
TRBV6-1	.	.	17	TRBJ1-2	CASSEARGPYELYGYTF	TGTGCCAGCAGTGAAGCAAGGGGCCCATATGAGCTCTATGGCTACACCTTC
TRBV7-2	.	.	15	TRBJ2-1	CASSYYREYADEQFF	TGTGCCAGCAGCTATTACAGGGAGTATGCCGATGAGCAGTTCTTC
TRBV7-6	.	.	15	TRBJ2-3	CASSAGRTSTDTQYF	TGTGCCAGCAGCGCGGGACGAACCAGCACAGATACGCAGTATTTT
TRBV3-1/TRBV3-2	.	few	15	TRBJ2-7	CASSPKGGLVYEQYF	TGTGCCAGCAGCCCCAAGGGGGGGCTAGTGTACGAGCAGTACTTC
TRBV9	.	.	14	TRBJ2-1	CASSVDRSYNEQFF	TGTGCCAGCAGCGTAGATCGCTCCTACAATGAGCAGTTCTTC
TRBV6-5	.	.	14	TRBJ1-2	CASSYSIGRGGYTF	TGTGCCAGCAGTTACTCGATCGGTAGGGGAGGCTACACCTTC
TRBV6-5	.	.	11	TRBJ1-6	CASRDPGTLHF	TGTGCCAGCAGGGACCCGGGGACCCTCCACTTT
TRBV27	TRBD1	.	14	TRBJ1-2	CASSPGQGLGGYTF	TGTGCCAGCAGTCCCGGACAGGGTTTGGGGGGCTACACCTTC
TRBV7-3	TRBD1	.	16	TRBJ2-2	CASSPSGQGASGELFF	TGTGCCAGCAGCCCATCGGGACAGGGGGCGTCCGGGGAGCTGTTTTTT
TRBV5-6	.	.	13	TRBJ2-5	CASSLDRQETQYF	TGTGCCAGCAGCTTGGATCGTCAGGAGACCCAGTACTTC
TRBV19	TRBD2	once	14	TRBJ2-5	CASNGRGGQETQYF	TGTGCCAGTAATGGGCGGGGGGGACAAGAGACCCAGTACTTC